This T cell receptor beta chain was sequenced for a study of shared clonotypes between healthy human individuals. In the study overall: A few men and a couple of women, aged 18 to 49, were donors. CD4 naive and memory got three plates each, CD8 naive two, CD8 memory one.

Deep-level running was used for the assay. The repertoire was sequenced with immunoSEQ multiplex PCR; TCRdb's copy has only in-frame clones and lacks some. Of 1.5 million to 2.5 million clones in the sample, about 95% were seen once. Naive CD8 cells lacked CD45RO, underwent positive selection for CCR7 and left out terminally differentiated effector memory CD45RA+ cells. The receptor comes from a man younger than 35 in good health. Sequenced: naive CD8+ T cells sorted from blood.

The CDR3: CASRPAGDYEQYF. DNA of the CDR3: TGCGCCAGCAGGCCAGCGGGGGACTACGAGCAGTACTTC. This chain uses TRBV5-1 with TRBJ2-7, with 8 bases lining up with TRBD2. Germline trimming cut 5 bases from V and 3 bases from J; bases unmatched to any gene: 4. From germline, CDR1 is SGHRS and CDR2 YFSETQ. This CDR3 has 13 residues.